This T cell receptor beta chain emerged from a study of cytomegalovirus exposure and HLA in healthy donors (dated by TCRdb to the late 2010s). Turning to the overall study: An earlier analysis of under 600 of the donors reported about 250 Gb of sequence data and more than 90 million unique TCR beta sequences from 190 million or so T cells. Roughly 320 gigabases of sequencing data and about 92 million unique TCR sequences made up an early release that covered 500 to 650 HLA-typed donors. Of the roughly 410 genotyped donors, 75% to 85% were placed in the genetic ancestry cluster associated with self-reported Caucasian donors. The study was designed to test whether signatures of past pathogen exposure could be identified by cataloging public T cell receptors. The study profiled the T cell repertoires of about 720 subjects by immunosequencing and related them to cytomegalovirus serostatus. In addition to the first cohort of hundreds of subjects, a separate validation cohort of around 110 different subjects was used. High-throughput TCR immunosequencing, statistical association of individual TCRs with disease status, and machine learning were combined to predict cytomegalovirus infection status. To study patterns of TCR occurrence, a later analysis re-analyzed previously published TCR beta repertoires from 666 donors and added high-resolution HLA genotyping. The later analysis used no new phenotypic data to find candidate immune exposures, relying instead on TCR beta sequences and their occurrence across donors. In an earlier analysis of more than 550 of the donors, high-throughput TCR beta sequencing was used to judge whether each TCR beta V gene segment behaved as functional or pseudogenic. Donor age, sex, ethnicity and CMV serostatus were collected together with the repertoire data. In a later genetic analysis, genome-wide SNP genotypes for about 55% of the roughly 700 donors were used, and that subset was treated as a discovery cohort. All discovery cohort repertoires had been generated on a single sequencing platform. HLA typing covered class I and class II loci at four-digit resolution. Typing coverage varied by locus: roughly 629-630 donors for A, B, C, DRB1 and DQB1; about 520 for DQA1; more than 600 for DPA1; more than 450 for DPB1. Roughly five DR-DQ haplotypes were handled as single units for association and clustering, since linkage in the cohort was strong. Among some 400 genotyped donors of the cohort, an average of around 220,000 unique TCR beta nucleotide sequences was sequenced per donor, of which about 19% were non-productive.

In regard to this clone: No cognate antigen has been identified for it. Base quality data are lacking; no much larger clone is found one base away.

The library came from the immunoSEQ multiplex PCR assay. For the multiplex PCR, a mixture combining 60 forward primers for TCR Vbeta segments and 13 reverse primers for TCR Jbeta segments was used. Amplification of the CDR3 region of rearranged TCR beta genes was performed with a multiplex PCR assay on genomic DNA. The amplified TCR beta libraries were sequenced on the Illumina HiSeq System as 87-base-pair reads. The paper's data handling went like this. In a later analysis, tens of millions of unique TCR beta chains were counted across the roughly 670 repertoires, and roughly 11 million of these chains were shared by at least two donors. Raw reads were error-corrected and collapsed into unique sequences by a nearest-neighbor algorithm in which closely related sequences were merged to remove PCR and sequencing errors. Alignment of CDR3 sequences to IMGT reference sequences was used to assign V, D and J gene segments. For a sequence to be retained, a match of at least six nucleotides to both a V gene segment and a J gene segment was required. A rearrangement was called productive if the CDR3 had no stop codons and remained in frame with V and J, and every other rearrangement was called non-productive. CDR3 was defined by IMGT convention, running from the second conserved V-encoded cysteine to the conserved J-encoded phenylalanine. In an earlier analysis of roughly 580 of the donors, sequences lacking an unambiguous match to a single V gene segment were excluded. An earlier analysis of 550 to 650 of the donors classified V segments as functional when productive rearrangements were above 56.7% and as segregating when the standard deviation between donors was above 5%. To diagnose cytomegalovirus status from the catalog of TCR beta chain sequences, a statistical classification framework was built. V and J gene assignment, in a later analysis, came from comparing TCR nucleotide sequences with IMGT/GENE-DB human TR gene sequences. A later analysis assigned CDR3 sequences and most-parsimonious VDJ recombination scenarios with the TCRdist pipeline. In a later analysis, every TCR beta chain was defined by the combination of its CDR3 amino acid sequence and its V-gene family, and reads without a unique V-gene family were dropped. As a way to deal with suspected cross-contamination and a sequencing artifact, a later analysis dropped over 550 nucleotide sequences that were highly shared and had low generation probability. In a later analysis, a clonal expansion index was calculated for each public chain from normalized within-repertoire ranks of inferred template counts. Generation probabilities in a later analysis came from a VDJ recombination model fitted to out-of-frame rearrangements, and those results were checked against IGoR. In a later analysis, TCR-TCR, TCR-HLA and TCR-CMV co-occurrence was scored with hypergeometric tests, and a repertoire-size bias correction was applied to TCR pairs. To estimate false discovery rates, a later analysis permuted the HLA or CMV assignments 20 times. In a later analysis, co-occurring TCRs were grouped using DBSCAN, with TCRdist sequence similarity added in when clustering inside HLA-allele-positive subsets. Co-occurrence clustering excluded repertoires with fewer than 30,000 or more than 120,000 public chains, plus five with anomalous nucleotide sharing. TCRdb took over this immuneACCESS table, retaining in-frame rearrangements with V and J assigned. Such tables are incomplete; in checked studies, under half of the missing clones stem from an unresolved V gene, and the remainder is unexplained. The V and J calls and clone size are taken from that table; D and trimming were inferred from the DNA. A total of around 120,000 clones appear in this sample, 80% of them only once. The ten largest clones capture 2% to 3% of the sample.

The cohort was made up of about 610 healthy bone marrow donors. At the time of sampling, all cohort members were nominally healthy, though unrecorded immune exposures were likely present. The donor was CMV seronegative and belonged to the group of approximately 320 seronegative cohort members. A peripheral blood sample was provided by each donor, and peripheral blood mononuclear cells were used for TCR beta sequencing. The Qiagen DNeasy Blood Extraction Kit was used to extract genomic DNA from the blood cell samples. V ends up 4 bases short and J 4 bases short, with an unmatched junction base count of 6. Taken from cysteine to phenylalanine, the CDR3 has 15 residues. Kept here is only the CDR3 DNA, which spans 45 bases and is read in frame from base 1. Based on the germline V gene, the CDR1 and CDR2 sequences are SGHTA and FQGNSA. What the authors observed across the whole study: Assigning TCR associations to individual alleles was difficult when HLA alleles, especially DR and DQ, strongly co-occurred. A further reported finding was that TCR beta sequences accurately predicted the HLA-A and HLA-B alleles for most subjects in the first cohort. The only immune exposure information available for the cohort was CMV serostatus. Approximately 16 rarely observed V segments, including chromosome 9 orphons, were excluded from the earlier analysis of almost 600 of the donors because counts were too low. A total of fewer than 200 TCR beta chains were listed by the study as associated with cytomegalovirus. The authors suggested that the approach could potentially be generalized to other disease states and immunological phenotypes. A later analysis associated about 16,000 TCR beta sequences with specific HLA alleles at a false discovery rate of 0.05. The classifier was reported to diagnose cytomegalovirus status with high specificity and sensitivity in both the original cohort and the validation cohort. Because some donors lacked HLA typing at each locus, the association tests relied only on the typed subset. Some IMGT-functional V segments, including TRBV6-2 and TRBV6-3, could not be distinguished by the 87-base-pair reads and were therefore excluded. In a later analysis, most CMV-associated TCR beta chains were found to appear HLA-restricted, with HLA associations seemingly driven largely by CMV exposure. In a later genetic analysis, fewer N-insertions in productive TCRs were reported among donors in an Asian-associated ancestry cluster than the roughly 700-donor mean. Broadly in line with IMGT annotations, most TCR beta V segments showed up in productive rearrangements about 87% or about 30% of the time in an earlier analysis of 450 to 600 of the donors. A later genetic analysis associated a missense DCLRE1C variant with V-gene and J-gene trimming of TCR beta chains, and an independent cohort replicated the association. A later analysis found that TCR association rates varied across HLA loci, with DRB1 alleles showing the most associated TCRs and HLA-C alleles the fewest. Presence/absence analyses assumed roughly uniform sequencing depth across donors, an assumption that may not hold. Only TCR beta chains were sequenced in this cohort, and the absence of alpha or paired-chain data limited detectable features. Linkage disequilibrium might explain the correlated functional status among segregating V segments, but an unknown experimental factor could not be ruled out. In vitro tests confirmed that a few of the cytomegalovirus-associated TCR beta chains recognize cytomegalovirus antigens. While some public TCRs were present in many individuals, most TCR sequences turned up only very rarely across donors. A cluster of highly shared sequence variants was judged likely to be a technical artifact of the sequencing pipeline. Several of the top co-occurrence clusters appeared to be linked to parvovirus B19, influenza, CMV and Epstein-Barr virus, according to a later analysis. Compared with equally common non-associated chains, HLA-associated TCR beta chains in a later analysis were more clonally expanded and had lower generation probabilities.

The chain is assembled from TRBV7-2 and TRBJ2-7, with TRBD2 matching 11 junction bases. The sample consisted of PBMCs. This sequence originates from a man younger than 40 in good health and CMV-seronegative. The CDR3: CASSSSASGRYEQYF. The DNA sequence is TGTGCCAGCAGCTCATCGGCTAGCGGGAGGTACGAGCAGTACTTC.